Below, one T cell receptor beta chain is given with its context. Its target is unknown. The data stem from a study of identical twins. With template switching, a universal primer site was added, and the cDNA carried unique molecular identifiers. TCRdb recomputed calls from the 5' RACE reads with MiXCR, one row per CDR3 protein. The table lists over 200,000 distinct CDR3 sequences, more than 9% of them singletons, with roughly 10% in the top ten. Trimming pared 5 bases from V and 7 bases from J, leaving 20 bases between. CDR1 and CDR2 from the germline V gene are MNHEY and SMNVEV (reference sequence). CDR3 length: 15 amino acids. The study's findings and limits: Shared out-of-frame alpha sequences (those common to twins) showed excess low generation probability. Cross-sectional statistical analysis, not tracking of the same donors, underpinned the conclusions.

The sequencing input was memory T cells sorted from blood. This TCR was sampled from a middle-aged man in good health. The rearrangement uses TRBV27 and TRBJ1-2, with D tentatively TRBD1 (5 bases). The CDR3 coding sequence is TGTGCCAGCAGTCTACACAGGCTTTCGGCGGCTGGCTACACCTTC. It encodes CASSLHRLSAAGYTF.